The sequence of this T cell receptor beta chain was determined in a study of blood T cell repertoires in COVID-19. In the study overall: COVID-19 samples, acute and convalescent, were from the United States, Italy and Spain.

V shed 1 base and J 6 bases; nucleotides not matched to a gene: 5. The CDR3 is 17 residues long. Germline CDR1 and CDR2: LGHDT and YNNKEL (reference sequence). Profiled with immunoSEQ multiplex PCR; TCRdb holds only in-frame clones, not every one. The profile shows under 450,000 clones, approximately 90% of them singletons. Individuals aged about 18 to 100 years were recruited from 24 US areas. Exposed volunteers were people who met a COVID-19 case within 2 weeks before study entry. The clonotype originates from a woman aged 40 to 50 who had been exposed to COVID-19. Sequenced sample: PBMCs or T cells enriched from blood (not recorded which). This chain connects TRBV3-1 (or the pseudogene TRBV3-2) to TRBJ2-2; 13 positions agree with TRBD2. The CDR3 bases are TGTGCCAGCAGCCAAGCCAGACTAGCGGGAGGTCCCGGGGAGCTGTTTTTT. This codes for CASSQARLAGGPGELFF.